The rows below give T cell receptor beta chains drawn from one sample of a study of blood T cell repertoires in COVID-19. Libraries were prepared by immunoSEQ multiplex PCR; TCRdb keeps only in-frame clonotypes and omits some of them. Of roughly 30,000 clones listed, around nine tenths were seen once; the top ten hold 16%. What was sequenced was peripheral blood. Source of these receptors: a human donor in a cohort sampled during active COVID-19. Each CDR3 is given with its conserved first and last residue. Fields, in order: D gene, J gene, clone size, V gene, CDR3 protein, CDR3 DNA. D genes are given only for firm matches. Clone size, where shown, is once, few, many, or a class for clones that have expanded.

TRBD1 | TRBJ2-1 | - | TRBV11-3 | CASSSGQGSGNEQFF | TGTGCCAGCAGCTCTGGACAGGGGTCGGGCAATGAGCAGTTCTTC
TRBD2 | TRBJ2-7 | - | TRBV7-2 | CASSLAPSGAYEQYF | TGTGCCAGCAGCTTAGCTCCTAGCGGAGCATACGAGCAGTACTTC
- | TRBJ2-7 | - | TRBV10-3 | CAISEWAQSSYEQYF | TGTGCCATCAGTGAGTGGGCGCAAAGCTCCTACGAGCAGTACTTC
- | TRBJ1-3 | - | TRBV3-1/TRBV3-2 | CASSPRFTSSGNTIYF | TGTGCCAGCAGCCCTAGGTTCACCAGCTCTGGAAACACCATATATTTT
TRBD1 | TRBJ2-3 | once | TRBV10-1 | CASSERDRVGTDTQYF | TGCGCCAGCAGTGAACGTGACAGGGTTGGGACAGATACGCAGTATTTT
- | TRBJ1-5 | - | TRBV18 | CASSDPRPGGPQHF | TGTGCCAGCTCAGACCCGAGGCCCGGTGGGCCCCAGCATTTT
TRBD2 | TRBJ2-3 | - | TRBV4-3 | CASSQNPYEGGLSTQYF | TGCGCCAGCAGCCAGAACCCCTACGAGGGAGGGCTTTCGACGCAGTATTTT
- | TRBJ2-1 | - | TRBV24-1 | CATSDAGSTIGSYNEQFF | TGTGCCACCAGTGACGCCGGGTCTACGATAGGCTCCTACAATGAGCAGTTCTTC
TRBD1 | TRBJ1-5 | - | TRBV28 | CASTLQGNYQPQHF | TGTGCCAGCACCTTACAGGGGAATTATCAGCCCCAGCATTTT
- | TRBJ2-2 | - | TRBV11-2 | CASSLIRESRTGELFF | TGTGCCAGCAGCTTAATTCGGGAGTCGCGCACCGGGGAGCTGTTTTTT
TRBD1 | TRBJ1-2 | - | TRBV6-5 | CASRGDREYGYTF | TGTGCCAGCAGGGGTGACAGGGAATATGGCTACACCTTC
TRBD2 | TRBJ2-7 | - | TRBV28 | CASSPLREYNYEQYF | TGTGCCAGCAGCCCGTTGCGGGAGTATAACTACGAGCAGTACTTC
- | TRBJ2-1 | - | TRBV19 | CASSQEGQRPYNEQFF | TGTGCCAGTAGCCAGGAGGGACAGAGACCCTACAATGAGCAGTTCTTC
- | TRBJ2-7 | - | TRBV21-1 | CASSKDGQGFYEQYF | TGTGCCAGCAGCAAAGACGGACAGGGTTTCTACGAGCAGTACTTC
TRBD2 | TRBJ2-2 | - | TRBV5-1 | CASSLELAGVGGELFF | TGCGCCAGCAGCTTGGAACTAGCGGGAGTGGGCGGGGAGCTGTTTTTT
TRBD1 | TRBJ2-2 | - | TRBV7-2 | CASRLDRVVTGELFF | TGTGCCAGCAGACTGGACAGGGTTGTAACCGGGGAGCTGTTTTTT
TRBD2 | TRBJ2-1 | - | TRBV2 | CASNRDRDYSYNEQFF | TGTGCCAGCAACCGAGACCGGGACTACTCCTACAATGAGCAGTTCTTC
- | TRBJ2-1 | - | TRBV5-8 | CASSLRGRDEQFF | TGTGCCAGCAGCTTGCGGGGTCGGGATGAGCAGTTCTTC
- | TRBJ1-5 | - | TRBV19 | CASSIGINRAGSNQPQHF | TGTGCCAGTAGTATAGGAATAAACAGGGCGGGTAGCAATCAGCCCCAGCATTTT
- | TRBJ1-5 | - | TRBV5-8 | CASSLGPDSYSNQPQHF | TGTGCCAGCAGCTTGGGCCCGGACAGTTATAGCAATCAGCCCCAGCATTTT
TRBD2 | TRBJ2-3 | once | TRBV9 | CASSVGVSGRYDTQYF | TGTGCCAGCAGCGTAGGCGTTAGCGGGAGGTACGATACGCAGTATTTT
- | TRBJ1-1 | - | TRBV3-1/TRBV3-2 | CASSHRGVERGQSAFF | TGTGCCAGCAGCCACCGAGGTGTAGAAAGGGGTCAATCGGCTTTCTTT
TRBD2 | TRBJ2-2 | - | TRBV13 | CASSSPGTSGSSTTGELFF | TGTGCCAGCAGCTCCCCCGGGACTAGCGGGTCCTCGACCACCGGGGAGCTGTTTTTT
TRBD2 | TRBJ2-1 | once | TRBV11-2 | CASSLRAAGGYNEQFF | TGTGCCAGCAGCCTCCGGGCGGCGGGAGGCTACAATGAGCAGTTCTTC
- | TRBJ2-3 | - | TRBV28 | CASSLTYSDTQYF | TGTGCCAGCAGTTTAACTTATTCCGATACGCAGTATTTT
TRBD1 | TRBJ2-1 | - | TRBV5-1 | CASSLVGGQGSNEQFF | TGCGCCAGCAGCTTGGTAGGGGGACAGGGTAGCAATGAGCAGTTCTTC
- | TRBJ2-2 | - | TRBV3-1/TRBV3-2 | CASSQFTGAGELFF | TGTGCCAGCAGCCAATTCACGGGTGCCGGGGAGCTGTTTTTT
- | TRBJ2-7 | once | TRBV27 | CASGGHPEQYF | TGTGCCAGCGGGGGACACCCCGAGCAGTACTTC
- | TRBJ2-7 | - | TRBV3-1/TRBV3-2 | CASSQAIGTFYEQYF | TGTGCCAGCAGCCAAGCAATAGGGACATTCTACGAGCAGTACTTC
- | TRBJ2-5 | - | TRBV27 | CASSSSRMGPNNAETQYF | TGTGCCAGCAGTTCCTCCCGGATGGGGCCGAATAATGCGGAGACCCAGTACTTC
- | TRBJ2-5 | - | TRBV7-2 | CASSPGPGRETQYF | TGTGCCAGCAGCCCCGGCCCCGGGAGAGAGACCCAGTACTTC